These T cell receptor beta chains were read from a single sample in a study of breast tumors, draining lymph nodes, adjacent tissues. TCRdb ran MiXCR on the multiplex PCR reads and lists one entry per CDR3 protein. The sample shows 120,000 or so distinct CDR3 sequences, just under 20% of them seen only once. Sequencing was done on a sample of axillary lymph node tissue. The receptor set was obtained from a female donor with breast cancer. Some clones in this sample may be carry-over from other donors' samples. Both conserved end residues are part of each CDR3. A D gene is named only where the DNA matches it firmly. Rows give clone size only sometimes, using once, few, many, or a class for an expanded clone.

D gene: TRBD2; J gene: TRBJ2-3; clone size: many; CDR3 length: 15; V gene: TRBV20-1; CDR3 DNA: TGCAGTGCTGGAGGACTAGCGGGATTTACGGATACGCAGTATTTT; CDR3 protein: CSAGGLAGFTDTQYF
D gene: NA; J gene: TRBJ2-3; clone size: many; CDR3 length: 12; V gene: TRBV6-1; CDR3 DNA: TGTGCCAGCCGCAGGGAATTGGGTACGCAGTATTTT; CDR3 protein: CASRRELGTQYF
D gene: TRBD2; J gene: TRBJ2-1; clone size: many; CDR3 length: 14; V gene: TRBV4-2; CDR3 DNA: TGTGCCAGCAGCGTGGGACTAGCGTTCGATGAGCAGTTCTTC; CDR3 protein: CASSVGLAFDEQFF
D gene: NA; J gene: TRBJ2-3; clone size: NA; CDR3 length: 15; V gene: TRBV9; CDR3 DNA: TGTGCCAGCAGCGTAGACTGGGGTAATGCAGATACGCAGTATTTT; CDR3 protein: CASSVDWGNADTQYF
D gene: TRBD1; J gene: TRBJ2-7; clone size: many; CDR3 length: 13; V gene: TRBV11-2; CDR3 DNA: TGTGCCAGCAGCTGGGACAGGGTTGGCGAGCAGTACTTC; CDR3 protein: CASSWDRVGEQYF
D gene: NA; J gene: TRBJ1-3; clone size: few; CDR3 length: 15; V gene: TRBV27; CDR3 DNA: TGTGCCAGCAGTTTATCCCGAGCAGCCGGAAACACCATATATTTT; CDR3 protein: CASSLSRAAGNTIYF
D gene: NA; J gene: TRBJ2-3; clone size: many; CDR3 length: 13; V gene: TRBV5-1; CDR3 DNA: TGCGCCAGCAGCTTACGTGACACAGATACGCAGTATTTT; CDR3 protein: CASSLRDTDTQYF
D gene: NA; J gene: TRBJ2-3; clone size: many; CDR3 length: 13; V gene: TRBV6-5; CDR3 DNA: TGTGCCAGCAGAGAGGGGGGACCAGATACGCAGTATTTT; CDR3 protein: CASREGGPDTQYF
D gene: NA; J gene: TRBJ1-2; clone size: NA; CDR3 length: 15; V gene: TRBV19; CDR3 DNA: TGTGCCAGTAATGCTAGGTCCGGAGATAACTATGGCTACACCTTC; CDR3 protein: CASNARSGDNYGYTF
D gene: TRBD1; J gene: TRBJ1-6; clone size: many; CDR3 length: 15; V gene: TRBV3-1; CDR3 DNA: TGTGCCAGCAAAGACAGGGGACAGAATAATTCACCCCTCCACTTT; CDR3 protein: CASKDRGQNNSPLHF
D gene: TRBD2; J gene: TRBJ2-5; clone size: many; CDR3 length: 18; V gene: TRBV11-2; CDR3 DNA: TGTGCCAGCAGCTTAGGTGTTATGGGACTAGCGCAACAAGAGACCCAGTACTTC; CDR3 protein: CASSLGVMGLAQQETQYF
D gene: TRBD2; J gene: TRBJ2-3; clone size: NA; CDR3 length: 15; V gene: TRBV18; CDR3 DNA: TGTGCCAGCTCAACAGCGGGAGGGCCTAGAGATACGCAGTATTTT; CDR3 protein: CASSTAGGPRDTQYF
D gene: TRBD2; J gene: TRBJ2-5; clone size: many; CDR3 length: 14; V gene: TRBV7-9; CDR3 DNA: TGTGCCAGCAACCGAGCGGGGGAACAAGAGACCCAGTACTTC; CDR3 protein: CASNRAGEQETQYF
D gene: TRBD1; J gene: TRBJ2-7; clone size: NA; CDR3 length: 15; V gene: TRBV18; CDR3 DNA: TGTGCCAGCTCACCCGACAGGGGGGAATTGTACGAGCAGTACTTC; CDR3 protein: CASSPDRGELYEQYF
D gene: NA; J gene: TRBJ2-1; clone size: many; CDR3 length: 16; V gene: TRBV10-3; CDR3 DNA: TGTGCCATCAGTGAGTCGACGCGGGGATCCTACAATGAGCAGTTCTTC; CDR3 protein: CAISESTRGSYNEQFF
D gene: NA; J gene: TRBJ1-1; clone size: few; CDR3 length: 17; V gene: TRBV7-8; CDR3 DNA: TGTGCCAGCAGCGGACTACAGGGAGCTAATTTTAACACTGAAGCTTTCTTT; CDR3 protein: CASSGLQGANFNTEAFF
D gene: NA; J gene: TRBJ2-2; clone size: many; CDR3 length: 14; V gene: TRBV30; CDR3 DNA: TGTGCCTGGAGGGACAGCCGTCGCACCGGGGAGCTGTTTTTT; CDR3 protein: CAWRDSRRTGELFF
D gene: TRBD2; J gene: TRBJ2-3; clone size: many; CDR3 length: 17; V gene: TRBV5-1; CDR3 DNA: TGCGCCAGCAGCTGGCCCCGGGGGAGGGCTAGCACAGATACGCAGTATTTT; CDR3 protein: CASSWPRGRASTDTQYF
D gene: NA; J gene: TRBJ2-5; clone size: NA; CDR3 length: 12; V gene: TRBV29-1; CDR3 DNA: TGCAGCGTTCTGGGGGGTAGGGAGACCCAGTACTTC; CDR3 protein: CSVLGGRETQYF
D gene: NA; J gene: TRBJ2-1; clone size: many; CDR3 length: 15; V gene: TRBV20-1; CDR3 DNA: TGCAGTGCGCCTACGCCCGGGAGCTCCTACAATGAGCAGTTCTTC; CDR3 protein: CSAPTPGSSYNEQFF
D gene: NA; J gene: TRBJ2-5; clone size: many; CDR3 length: 13; V gene: TRBV19; CDR3 DNA: TGTGCCAGTAGTATCGGCGGCCAAGAGACCCAGTACTTC; CDR3 protein: CASSIGGQETQYF
D gene: NA; J gene: TRBJ1-1; clone size: NA; CDR3 length: 13; V gene: TRBV20-1; CDR3 DNA: TGCAGGGTTAGCCAGGGTGGGGACACTGAAGCTTTCTTT; CDR3 protein: CRVSQGGDTEAFF
D gene: TRBD2; J gene: TRBJ2-2; clone size: many; CDR3 length: 13; V gene: TRBV20-1; CDR3 DNA: TGCAGTGCTAGGACTAGCACTTGGGGGGAGCTGTTTTTT; CDR3 protein: CSARTSTWGELFF
D gene: TRBD2; J gene: TRBJ2-5; clone size: many; CDR3 length: 17; V gene: TRBV9; CDR3 DNA: TGTGCCAGCAGCGGAACTAGCGGGGGGGGTTTTCAAGAGACCCAGTACTTC; CDR3 protein: CASSGTSGGGFQETQYF
D gene: NA; J gene: TRBJ2-7; clone size: many; CDR3 length: 14; V gene: TRBV10-3; CDR3 DNA: TGTGCCATCAGTGAAACTAGCAGTGTCCACGAGCAGTACTTC; CDR3 protein: CAISETSSVHEQYF
D gene: NA; J gene: TRBJ2-2; clone size: many; CDR3 length: 17; V gene: TRBV10-3; CDR3 DNA: TGTGCCATCGGTGGATCCGGGGCGACCGCTTACACCGGGGAGCTGTTTTTT; CDR3 protein: CAIGGSGATAYTGELFF
D gene: NA; J gene: TRBJ1-2; clone size: NA; CDR3 length: 15; V gene: TRBV3-1; CDR3 DNA: TGTGCCAGCAGCCGTTCTGGCAAATCAGTTGATGGCTACACCTTC; CDR3 protein: CASSRSGKSVDGYTF
D gene: TRBD1; J gene: TRBJ1-2; clone size: few; CDR3 length: 15; V gene: TRBV27; CDR3 DNA: TGTGCCAGCAGTTTTACCGGGACAGGGGACTATGGCTACACCTTC; CDR3 protein: CASSFTGTGDYGYTF
D gene: TRBD2; J gene: TRBJ2-1; clone size: many; CDR3 length: 15; V gene: TRBV5-4; CDR3 DNA: TGTGCCAGCAGCTTGGATAGCGGGAGGGCCTTTGAGCAGTTCTTC; CDR3 protein: CASSLDSGRAFEQFF
D gene: NA; J gene: TRBJ2-3; clone size: many; CDR3 length: 11; V gene: TRBV7-2; CDR3 DNA: TGTGCCAGCAGCTTAGCAAATACGCAGTATTTT; CDR3 protein: CASSLANTQYF
D gene: TRBD2; J gene: TRBJ2-5; clone size: many; CDR3 length: 15; V gene: TRBV19; CDR3 DNA: TGTGCCAGTAGTCGGAGGACTAGAAGGGAAGAGACCCAGTACTTC; CDR3 protein: CASSRRTRREETQYF
D gene: NA; J gene: TRBJ2-5; clone size: NA; CDR3 length: 15; V gene: TRBV3-1; CDR3 DNA: TGTGCCAGCAGCGAAAATAGCGGCCCCCAGGAGACCCAGTACTTC; CDR3 protein: CASSENSGPQETQYF
D gene: TRBD2; J gene: TRBJ2-1; clone size: many; CDR3 length: 19; V gene: TRBV4-1; CDR3 DNA: TGCGCCAGCAGCCATGACCCCGGGACTAGCGGGACTCCATACAATGAGCAGTTCTTC; CDR3 protein: CASSHDPGTSGTPYNEQFF
D gene: NA; J gene: TRBJ1-4; clone size: many; CDR3 length: 14; V gene: TRBV5-1; CDR3 DNA: TGCGCCAGCAGCTTGGAAAGGCGTTATGAAAAACTGTTTTTT; CDR3 protein: CASSLERRYEKLFF
D gene: NA; J gene: TRBJ1-5; clone size: NA; CDR3 length: 18; V gene: TRBV18; CDR3 DNA: TGTGCCAGCTCACTCACAAGAACCGGGACATATAGCAATCAGCCCCAGCATTTT; CDR3 protein: CASSLTRTGTYSNQPQHF
D gene: NA; J gene: TRBJ1-5; clone size: NA; CDR3 length: 13; V gene: TRBV9; CDR3 DNA: TGTGCCAGCAGCGCTGACAGCGAGGGGCCCCAGCATTTT; CDR3 protein: CASSADSEGPQHF
D gene: NA; J gene: TRBJ2-7; clone size: many; CDR3 length: 12; V gene: TRBV20-1; CDR3 DNA: TGCAGTGCTAGCGACAGTCCCTACGAGCAGTACTTC; CDR3 protein: CSASDSPYEQYF
D gene: NA; J gene: TRBJ2-3; clone size: many; CDR3 length: 13; V gene: TRBV18; CDR3 DNA: TGTGCCAGCTCACCAAGGGTAGGGGCGGAGGAGTATTTT; CDR3 protein: CASSPRVGAEEYF
D gene: NA; J gene: TRBJ1-2; clone size: many; CDR3 length: 13; V gene: TRBV6-6; CDR3 DNA: TGTGCCAGCAGTGACCAGGGGAACTATGGCTACACCTTC; CDR3 protein: CASSDQGNYGYTF
D gene: NA; J gene: TRBJ1-3; clone size: many; CDR3 length: 15; V gene: TRBV5-5; CDR3 DNA: TGTGCCAGCAGCTTGTGGGCAGGGGAAGGAAACACCATATATTTT; CDR3 protein: CASSLWAGEGNTIYF
D gene: NA; J gene: TRBJ1-1; clone size: NA; CDR3 length: 12; V gene: TRBV20-1; CDR3 DNA: TGCAGTGCTAGCTTAACTAACACTGAAGCTTTCTTT; CDR3 protein: CSASLTNTEAFF
D gene: NA; J gene: TRBJ1-6; clone size: many; CDR3 length: 13; V gene: TRBV20-1; CDR3 DNA: TGCAGTGCTAAAAAGGGAGGTAATTCACCCCTCCACTTT; CDR3 protein: CSAKKGGNSPLHF
D gene: TRBD2; J gene: TRBJ2-2; clone size: few; CDR3 length: 19; V gene: TRBV7-2; CDR3 DNA: TGTGCCAGCAGCTTACGGGGACTAGCGGGGCTGCGGAACACCGGGGAGCTGTTTTTT; CDR3 protein: CASSLRGLAGLRNTGELFF
D gene: NA; J gene: TRBJ2-1; clone size: many; CDR3 length: 15; V gene: TRBV6-1; CDR3 DNA: TGTGCCAGCAGTGTACAGGGTGAACCCTACAATGAGCAGTTCTTC; CDR3 protein: CASSVQGEPYNEQFF
D gene: NA; J gene: TRBJ2-3; clone size: many; CDR3 length: 12; V gene: TRBV20-1; CDR3 DNA: TGCAGTGCTGGGACTAGCACAGATACGCAGTATTTT; CDR3 protein: CSAGTSTDTQYF
D gene: TRBD2; J gene: TRBJ2-1; clone size: many; CDR3 length: 16; V gene: TRBV6-5; CDR3 DNA: TGTGCCAGCAGTTTTGGACTAGCGGGAGGAAACAATGAGCAGTTCTTC; CDR3 protein: CASSFGLAGGNNEQFF
D gene: NA; J gene: TRBJ2-7; clone size: NA; CDR3 length: 14; V gene: TRBV3-1; CDR3 DNA: TGTGCCAGCAGCCAAGGCGGGGTCTCCTACGAGCAGTACTTC; CDR3 protein: CASSQGGVSYEQYF
D gene: NA; J gene: TRBJ2-3; clone size: many; CDR3 length: 13; V gene: TRBV14; CDR3 DNA: TGTGCCAGCAGCCACTTAGGGAGGGATACGCAGTATTTT; CDR3 protein: CASSHLGRDTQYF
D gene: TRBD2; J gene: TRBJ2-5; clone size: many; CDR3 length: 16; V gene: TRBV5-4; CDR3 DNA: TGTGCCAGCAGCCCCTCTAGCGGGGGGCCCCAAGAGACCCAGTACTTC; CDR3 protein: CASSPSSGGPQETQYF
D gene: TRBD1; J gene: TRBJ1-6; clone size: many; CDR3 length: 15; V gene: TRBV5-1; CDR3 DNA: TGCGCCAGCAGTGAGACAGGGTTTGATAATTCACCCCTCCACTTT; CDR3 protein: CASSETGFDNSPLHF
D gene: NA; J gene: TRBJ2-7; clone size: many; CDR3 length: 13; V gene: TRBV20-1; CDR3 DNA: TGCAGTGCTATGAAGACTACATCCTACGAGCAGTACTTC; CDR3 protein: CSAMKTTSYEQYF
D gene: NA; J gene: TRBJ1-2; clone size: many; CDR3 length: 14; V gene: TRBV6-1; CDR3 DNA: TGTGCCAGCAGTGGAACTTCGGGTGGCTATGGCTACACCTTC; CDR3 protein: CASSGTSGGYGYTF
D gene: NA; J gene: TRBJ1-6; clone size: many; CDR3 length: 16; V gene: TRBV5-5; CDR3 DNA: TGTGCCAGCAGCGTGTTGGGGGACGGTGGCGATTCACCCCTCCACTTT; CDR3 protein: CASSVLGDGGDSPLHF